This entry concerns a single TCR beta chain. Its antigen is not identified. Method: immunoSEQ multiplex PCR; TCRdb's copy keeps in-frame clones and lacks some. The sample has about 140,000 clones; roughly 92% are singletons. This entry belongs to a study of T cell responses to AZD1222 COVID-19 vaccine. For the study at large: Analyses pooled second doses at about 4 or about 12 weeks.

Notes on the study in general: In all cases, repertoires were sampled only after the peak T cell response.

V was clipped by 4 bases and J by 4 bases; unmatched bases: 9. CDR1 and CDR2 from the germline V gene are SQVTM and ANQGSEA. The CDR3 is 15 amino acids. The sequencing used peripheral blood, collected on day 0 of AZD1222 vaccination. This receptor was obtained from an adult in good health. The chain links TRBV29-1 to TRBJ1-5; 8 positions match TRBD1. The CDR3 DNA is TGCAGCGTTGCAGGGACAGGCCCCGGGAATCAGCCCCAGCATTTT. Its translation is CSVAGTGPGNQPQHF.